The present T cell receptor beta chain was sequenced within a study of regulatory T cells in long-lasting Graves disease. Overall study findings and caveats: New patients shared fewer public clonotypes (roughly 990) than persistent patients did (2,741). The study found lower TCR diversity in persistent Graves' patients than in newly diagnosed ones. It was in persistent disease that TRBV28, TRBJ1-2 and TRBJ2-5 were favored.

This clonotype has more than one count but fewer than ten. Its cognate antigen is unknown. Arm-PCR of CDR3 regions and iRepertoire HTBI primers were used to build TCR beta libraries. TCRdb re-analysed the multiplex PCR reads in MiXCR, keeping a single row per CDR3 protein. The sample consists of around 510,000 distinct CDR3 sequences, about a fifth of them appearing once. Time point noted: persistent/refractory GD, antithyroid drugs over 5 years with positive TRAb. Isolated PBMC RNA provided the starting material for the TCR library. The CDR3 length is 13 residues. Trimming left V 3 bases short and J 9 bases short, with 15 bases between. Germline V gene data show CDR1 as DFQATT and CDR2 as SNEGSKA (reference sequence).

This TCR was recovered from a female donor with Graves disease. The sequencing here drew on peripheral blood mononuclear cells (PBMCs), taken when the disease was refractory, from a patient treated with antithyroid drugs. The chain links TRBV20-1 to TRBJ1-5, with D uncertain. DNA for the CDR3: TGCAGTGCTAGGCGGCTTGGAGAGGCGCCCCAGCATTTT. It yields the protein CSARRLGEAPQHF.